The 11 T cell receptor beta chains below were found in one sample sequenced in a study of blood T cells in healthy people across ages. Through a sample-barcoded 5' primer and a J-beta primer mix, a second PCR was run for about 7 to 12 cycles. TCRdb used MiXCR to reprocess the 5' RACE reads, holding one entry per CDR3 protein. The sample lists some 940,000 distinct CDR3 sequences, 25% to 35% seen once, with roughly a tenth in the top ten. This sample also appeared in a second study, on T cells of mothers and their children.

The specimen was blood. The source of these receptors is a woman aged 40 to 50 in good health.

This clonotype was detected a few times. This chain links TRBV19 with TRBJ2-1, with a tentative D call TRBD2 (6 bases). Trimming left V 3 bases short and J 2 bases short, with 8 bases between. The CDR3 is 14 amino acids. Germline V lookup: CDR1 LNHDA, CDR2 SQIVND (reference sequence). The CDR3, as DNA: TGTGCCAGTAGTATCGGAGGGGCCTACAATGAGCAGTTCTTC. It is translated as CASSIGGAYNEQFF.

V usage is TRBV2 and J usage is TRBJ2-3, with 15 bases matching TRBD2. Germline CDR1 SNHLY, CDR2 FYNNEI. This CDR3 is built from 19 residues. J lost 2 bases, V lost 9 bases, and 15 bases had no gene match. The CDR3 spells CASTLSGLAGGPATDTQYF. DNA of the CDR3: TGTGCCAGTACACTTTCAGGACTAGCGGGGGGGCCGGCCACAGATACGCAGTATTTT.

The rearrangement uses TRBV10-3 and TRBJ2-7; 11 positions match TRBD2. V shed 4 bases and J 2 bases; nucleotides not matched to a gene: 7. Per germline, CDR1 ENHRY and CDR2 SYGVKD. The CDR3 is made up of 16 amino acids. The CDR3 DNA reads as TGTGCCATCAGTGTGACTAGCGGGGAGCAGACCTACGAGCAGTACTTC. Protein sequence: CAISVTSGEQTYEQYF.

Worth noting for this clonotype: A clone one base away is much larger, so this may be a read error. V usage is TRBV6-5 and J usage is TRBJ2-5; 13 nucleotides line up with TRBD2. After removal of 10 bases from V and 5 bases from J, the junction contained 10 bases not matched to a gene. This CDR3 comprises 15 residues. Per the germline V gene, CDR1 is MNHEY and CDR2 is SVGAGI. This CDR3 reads CATSRTSGGSETQYF. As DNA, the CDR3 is TGTGCCACCAGCCGGACTAGCGGGGGATCGGAGACCCAGTACTTC.

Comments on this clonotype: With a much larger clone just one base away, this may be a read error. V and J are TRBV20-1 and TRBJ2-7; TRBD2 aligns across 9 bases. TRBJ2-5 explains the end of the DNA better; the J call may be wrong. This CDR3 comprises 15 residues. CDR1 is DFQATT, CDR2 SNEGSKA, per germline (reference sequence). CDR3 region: CSTSRPAGGRETQYF. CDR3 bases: TGCAGTACTAGTAGGCCAGCGGGGGGTCGAGAGACCCAGTACTTC.

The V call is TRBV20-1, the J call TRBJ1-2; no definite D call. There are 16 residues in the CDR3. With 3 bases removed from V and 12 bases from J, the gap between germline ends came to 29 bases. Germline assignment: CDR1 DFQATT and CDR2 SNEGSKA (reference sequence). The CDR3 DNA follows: TGCAGTGCTAGCCACTACGGGCGGGGAGGGTACTATGGGCACACCTTC. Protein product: CSASHYGRGGYYGHTF.

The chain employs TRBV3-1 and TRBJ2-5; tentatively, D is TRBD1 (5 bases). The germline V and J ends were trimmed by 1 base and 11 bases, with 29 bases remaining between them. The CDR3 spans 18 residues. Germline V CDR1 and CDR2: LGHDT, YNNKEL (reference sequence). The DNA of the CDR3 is TGTGCCAGCAGCCAAGTGTATGCAGGGCAAAACTCCTACAATGAGCAGTACTTC. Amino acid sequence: CASSQVYAGQNSYNEQYF.

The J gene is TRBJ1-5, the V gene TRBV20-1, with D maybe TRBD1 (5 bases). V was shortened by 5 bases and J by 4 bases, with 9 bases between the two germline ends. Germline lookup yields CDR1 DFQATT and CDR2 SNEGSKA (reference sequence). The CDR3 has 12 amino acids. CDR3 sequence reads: CSAWGGNQPQHF. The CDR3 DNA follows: TGCAGTGCTTGGGGGGGGAATCAGCCCCAGCATTTT.

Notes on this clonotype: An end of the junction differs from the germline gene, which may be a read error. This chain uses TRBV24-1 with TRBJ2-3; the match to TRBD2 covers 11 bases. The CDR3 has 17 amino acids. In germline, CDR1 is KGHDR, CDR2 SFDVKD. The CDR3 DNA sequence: TGTGCCACCAGTGATCCGGGGACTAGCGGATCTACAGATACGCAGTGTTTT. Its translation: CATSDPGTSGSTDTQCF.

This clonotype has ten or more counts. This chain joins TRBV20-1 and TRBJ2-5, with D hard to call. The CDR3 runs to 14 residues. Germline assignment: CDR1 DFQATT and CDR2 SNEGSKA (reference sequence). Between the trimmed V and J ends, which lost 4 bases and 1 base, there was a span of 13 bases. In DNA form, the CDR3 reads TGCAGTGCTAACTCGGGCCCCTTCCAAGAGACCCAGTACTTC. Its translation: CSANSGPFQETQYF.

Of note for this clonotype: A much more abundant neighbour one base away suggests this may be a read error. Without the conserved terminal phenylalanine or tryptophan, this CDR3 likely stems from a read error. DNA of the CDR3: TGTGCCAGCAGCCAAGGTCTAGCGGGCCTCAATGAGCAGTTCTTA. Translating it yields CASSQGLAGLNEQFL. The chain combines TRBV3-1 with TRBJ2-1; 8 nucleotides match TRBD2. The CDR3 sequence is 15 residues long. J lost 6 bases, V lost 1 base, and 5 bases had no gene match. Germline values: CDR1 LGHDT, CDR2 YNNKEL (reference sequence).